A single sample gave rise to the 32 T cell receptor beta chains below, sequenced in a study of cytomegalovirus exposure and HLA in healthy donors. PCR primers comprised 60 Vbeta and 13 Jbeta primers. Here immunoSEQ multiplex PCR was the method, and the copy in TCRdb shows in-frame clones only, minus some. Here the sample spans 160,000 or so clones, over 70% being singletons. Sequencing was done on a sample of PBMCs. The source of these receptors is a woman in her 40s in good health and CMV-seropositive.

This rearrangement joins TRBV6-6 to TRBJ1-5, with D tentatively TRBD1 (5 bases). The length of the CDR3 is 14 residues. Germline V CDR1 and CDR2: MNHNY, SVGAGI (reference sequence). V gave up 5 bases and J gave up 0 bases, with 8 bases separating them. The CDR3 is CASSVQGSNQPQHF. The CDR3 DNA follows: TGTGCCAGCAGTGTTCAGGGTAGCAATCAGCCCCAGCATTTT.

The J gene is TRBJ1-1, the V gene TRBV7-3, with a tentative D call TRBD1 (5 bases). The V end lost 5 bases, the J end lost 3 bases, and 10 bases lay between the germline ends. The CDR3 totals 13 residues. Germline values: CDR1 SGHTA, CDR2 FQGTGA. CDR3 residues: CASSPGGYTEAFF. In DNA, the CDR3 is TGTGCCAGCAGCCCCGGGGGGTACACTGAAGCTTTCTTT.

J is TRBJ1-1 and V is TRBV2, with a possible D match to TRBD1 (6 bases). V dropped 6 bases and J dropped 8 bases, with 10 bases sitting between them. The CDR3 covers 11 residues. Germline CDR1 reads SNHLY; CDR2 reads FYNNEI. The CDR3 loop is CASSNDREAFF. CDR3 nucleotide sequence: TGTGCCAGCAGCAACGACAGGGAAGCTTTCTTT.

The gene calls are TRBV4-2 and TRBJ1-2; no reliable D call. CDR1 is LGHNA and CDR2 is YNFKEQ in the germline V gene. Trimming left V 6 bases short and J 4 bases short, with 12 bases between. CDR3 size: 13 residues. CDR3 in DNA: TGTGCCAGCAGAACAGAGACTAGCTATGGCTACACCTTC. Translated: CASRTETSYGYTF.

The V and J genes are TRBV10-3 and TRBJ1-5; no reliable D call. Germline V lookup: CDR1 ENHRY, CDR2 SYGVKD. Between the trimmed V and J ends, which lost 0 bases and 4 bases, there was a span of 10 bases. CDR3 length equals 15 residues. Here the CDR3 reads CAISESEGGNQPQHF. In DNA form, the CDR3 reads TGTGCCATCAGTGAGTCGGAAGGAGGAAATCAGCCCCAGCATTTT.

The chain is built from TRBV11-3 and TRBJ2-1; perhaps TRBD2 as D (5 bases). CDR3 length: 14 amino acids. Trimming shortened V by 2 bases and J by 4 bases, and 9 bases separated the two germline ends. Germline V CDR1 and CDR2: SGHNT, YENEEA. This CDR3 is CASSLSGLYNEQFF. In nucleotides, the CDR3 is TGTGCCAGCAGCTTATCAGGACTTTACAATGAGCAGTTCTTC.

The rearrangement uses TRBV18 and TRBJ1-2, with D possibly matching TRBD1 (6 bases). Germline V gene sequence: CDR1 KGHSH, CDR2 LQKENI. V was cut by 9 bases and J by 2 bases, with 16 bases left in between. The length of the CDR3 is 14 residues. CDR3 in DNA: TGTGCCAGTCGGCAGGGGTCGATGAACTATGGCTACACCTTC. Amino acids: CASRQGSMNYGYTF.

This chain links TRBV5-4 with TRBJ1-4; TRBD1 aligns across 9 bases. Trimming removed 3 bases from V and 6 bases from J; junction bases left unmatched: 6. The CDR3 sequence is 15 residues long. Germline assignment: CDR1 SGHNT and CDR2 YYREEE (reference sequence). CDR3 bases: TGTGCCAGCAGCTCCAAACAGGGGGCGTATGAAAAACTGTTTTTT. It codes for CASSSKQGAYEKLFF.

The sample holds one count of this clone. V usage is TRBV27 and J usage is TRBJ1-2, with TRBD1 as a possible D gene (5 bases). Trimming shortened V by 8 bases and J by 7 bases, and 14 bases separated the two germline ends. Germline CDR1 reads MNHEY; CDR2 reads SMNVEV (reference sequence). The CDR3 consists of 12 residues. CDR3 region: CASRAGLAGYTF. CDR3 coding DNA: TGTGCCAGCCGGGCAGGGTTAGCTGGCTACACCTTC.

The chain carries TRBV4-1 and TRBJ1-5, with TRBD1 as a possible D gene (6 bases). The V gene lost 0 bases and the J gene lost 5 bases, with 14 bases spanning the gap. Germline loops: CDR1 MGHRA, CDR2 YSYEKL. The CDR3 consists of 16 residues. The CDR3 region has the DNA TGCGCCAGCAGCCAAGAAGCTACAGGGAATGATCAGCCCCAGCATTTT. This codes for CASSQEATGNDQPQHF.

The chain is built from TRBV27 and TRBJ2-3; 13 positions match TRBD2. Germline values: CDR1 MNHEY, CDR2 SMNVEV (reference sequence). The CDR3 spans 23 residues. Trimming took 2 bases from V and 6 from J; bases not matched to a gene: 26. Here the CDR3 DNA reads TGTGCCAGCAGTTTAATCGCGCCGGCCCTCCGACTAGCGGGGGGCGAGGGCGTCGATACGCAGTATTTT. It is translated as CASSLIAPALRLAGGEGVDTQYF.

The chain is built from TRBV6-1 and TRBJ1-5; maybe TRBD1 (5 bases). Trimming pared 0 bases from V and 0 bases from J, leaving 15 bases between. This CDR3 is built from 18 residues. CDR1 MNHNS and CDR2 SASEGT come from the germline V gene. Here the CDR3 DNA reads TGTGCCAGCAGTGAAGCCGGACCGGGACTGATTAGCAATCAGCCCCAGCATTTT. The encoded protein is CASSEAGPGLISNQPQHF.

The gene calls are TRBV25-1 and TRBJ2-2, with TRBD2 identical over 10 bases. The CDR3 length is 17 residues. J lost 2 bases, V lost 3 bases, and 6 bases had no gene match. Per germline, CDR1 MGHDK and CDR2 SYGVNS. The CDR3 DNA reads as TGTGCCAGCAGTGACTCGCTAGCGGGGGACAACACCGGGGAGCTGTTTTTT. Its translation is CASSDSLAGDNTGELFF.

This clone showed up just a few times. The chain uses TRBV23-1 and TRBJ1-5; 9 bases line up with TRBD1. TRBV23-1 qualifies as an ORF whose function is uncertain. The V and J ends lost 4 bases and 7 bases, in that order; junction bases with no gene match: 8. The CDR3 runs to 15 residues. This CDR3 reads CASSPPGDREQPQHF. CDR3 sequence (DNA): TGCGCCAGCAGTCCCCCCGGGGACAGGGAACAGCCCCAGCATTTT.

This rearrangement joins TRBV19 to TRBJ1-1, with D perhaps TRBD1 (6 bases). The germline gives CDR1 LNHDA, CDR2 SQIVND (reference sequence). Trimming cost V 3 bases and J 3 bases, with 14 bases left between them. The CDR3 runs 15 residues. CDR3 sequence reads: CASSIARGMDTEAFF. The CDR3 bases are TGTGCCAGTAGTATCGCCAGGGGCATGGACACTGAAGCTTTCTTT.

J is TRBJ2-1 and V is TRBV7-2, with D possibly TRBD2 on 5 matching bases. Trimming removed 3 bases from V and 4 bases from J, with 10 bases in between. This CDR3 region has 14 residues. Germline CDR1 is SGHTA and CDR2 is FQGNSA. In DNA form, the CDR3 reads TGTGCCAGCAGCTTGGTAGGAGGATACAATGAGCAGTTCTTC. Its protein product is CASSLVGGYNEQFF.

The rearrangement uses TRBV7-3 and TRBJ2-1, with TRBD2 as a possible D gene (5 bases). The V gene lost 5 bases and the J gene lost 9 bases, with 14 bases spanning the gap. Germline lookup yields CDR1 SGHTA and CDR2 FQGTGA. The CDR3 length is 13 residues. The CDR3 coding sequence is TGTGCCAGCAGCCGGACTGTACTTAGTGAGCAGTTCTTC. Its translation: CASSRTVLSEQFF.

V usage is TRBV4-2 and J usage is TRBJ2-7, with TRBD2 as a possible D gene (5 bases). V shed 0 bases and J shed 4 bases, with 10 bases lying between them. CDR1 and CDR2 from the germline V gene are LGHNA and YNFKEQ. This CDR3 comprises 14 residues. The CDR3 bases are TGTGCCAGCAGCCAAGAAACTAGAGGGTACGAGCAGTACTTC. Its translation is CASSQETRGYEQYF.

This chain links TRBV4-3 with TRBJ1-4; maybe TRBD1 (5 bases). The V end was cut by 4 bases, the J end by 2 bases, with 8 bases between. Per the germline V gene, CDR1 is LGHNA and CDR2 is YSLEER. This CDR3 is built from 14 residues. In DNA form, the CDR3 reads TGCGCCAGCAGCCGACAGACCACTAATGAAAAACTGTTTTTT. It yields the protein CASSRQTTNEKLFF.

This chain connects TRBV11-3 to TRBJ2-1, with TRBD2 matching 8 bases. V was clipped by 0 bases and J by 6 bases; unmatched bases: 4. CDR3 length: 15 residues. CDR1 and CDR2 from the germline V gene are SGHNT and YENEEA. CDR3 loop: CASSLDRGGRNEQFF. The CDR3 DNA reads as TGTGCCAGCAGCTTAGATCGGGGGGGGCGCAATGAGCAGTTCTTC.

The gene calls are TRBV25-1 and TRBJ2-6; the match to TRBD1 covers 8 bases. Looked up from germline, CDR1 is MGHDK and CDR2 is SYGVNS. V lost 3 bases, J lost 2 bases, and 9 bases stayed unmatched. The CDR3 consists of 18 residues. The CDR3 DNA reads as TGTGCCAGCAGTGATACTAACAGGGGGGTTGCTGGGGCCAACGTCCTGACTTTC. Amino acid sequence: CASSDTNRGVAGANVLTF.

CDR3 sequence: CASSGWDSSYEQYF. The CDR3 bases are TGTGCCAGCAGCGGCTGGGACAGCTCCTACGAGCAGTACTTC. J is TRBJ2-7 and V is TRBV6-1; 7 bases are a match to TRBD1. Trimming at V came to 6 bases and at J to 0 bases, leaving 5 bases not matched to a gene. Germline-derived CDR1 and CDR2 are MNHNS and SASEGT. This CDR3 has 14 amino acids.

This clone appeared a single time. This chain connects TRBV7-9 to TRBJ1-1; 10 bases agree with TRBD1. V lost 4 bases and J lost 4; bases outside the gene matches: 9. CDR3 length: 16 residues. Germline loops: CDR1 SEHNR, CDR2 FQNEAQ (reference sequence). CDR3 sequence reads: CASSSGTGVGGTEAFF. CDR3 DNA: TGTGCCAGCAGCTCCGGGACAGGGGTTGGGGGCACTGAAGCTTTCTTT. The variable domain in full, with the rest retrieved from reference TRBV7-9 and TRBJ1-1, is DTGVSQNPRHKITKRGQNVTFRCDPISEHNRLYWYRQTLGQGPEFLTYFQNEAQLEKSRLLSDRFSAERPKGSFSTLEIQRTEQGDSAMYLCASSSGTGVGGTEAFFGQGTRLTVV.

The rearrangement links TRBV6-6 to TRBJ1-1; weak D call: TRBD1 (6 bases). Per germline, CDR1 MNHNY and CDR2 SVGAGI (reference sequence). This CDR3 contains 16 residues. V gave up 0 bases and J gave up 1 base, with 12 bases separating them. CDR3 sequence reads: CASSYSFGQTNTEAFF. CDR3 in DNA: TGTGCCAGCAGTTACTCGTTTGGACAGACGAACACTGAAGCTTTCTTT.

The CDR3 DNA sequence: TGTGCCAGCAGCGTAGGGGCTGGCACTGAAGCTTTCTTT. Translating gives CASSVGAGTEAFF. The chain combines TRBV9 with TRBJ1-1; no firm D call. The CDR3 extends over 13 amino acids. Trimming pared 0 bases from V and 4 bases from J, leaving 7 bases between. CDR1 and CDR2 from the germline V gene are SGDLS and YYNGEE.

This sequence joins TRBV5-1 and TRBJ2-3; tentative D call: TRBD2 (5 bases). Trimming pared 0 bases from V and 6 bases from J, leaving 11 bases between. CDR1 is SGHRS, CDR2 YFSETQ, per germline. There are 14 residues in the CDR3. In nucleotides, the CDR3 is TGCGCCAGCAGCTTGGAGCTAGTAGCGGATACGCAGTATTTT. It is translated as CASSLELVADTQYF.

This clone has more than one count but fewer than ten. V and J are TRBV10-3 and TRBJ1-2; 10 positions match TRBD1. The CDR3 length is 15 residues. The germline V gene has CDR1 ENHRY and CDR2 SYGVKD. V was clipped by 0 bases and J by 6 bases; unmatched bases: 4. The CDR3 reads CAISESDRGPDGYTF. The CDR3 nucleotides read TGTGCCATCAGTGAGTCTGACAGGGGGCCTGATGGCTACACCTTC.

The CDR3 loop is CASSGSGKQYF. The CDR3 DNA reads as TGTGCCAGCAGTGGCAGTGGCAAGCAGTACTTC. The J gene is TRBJ2-7, the V gene TRBV28; no firm D call. The germline V gene encodes CDR1 MDHEN and CDR2 SYDVKM. There are 11 residues in the CDR3. V was cut by 5 bases and J by 8 bases, with 10 bases left in between.

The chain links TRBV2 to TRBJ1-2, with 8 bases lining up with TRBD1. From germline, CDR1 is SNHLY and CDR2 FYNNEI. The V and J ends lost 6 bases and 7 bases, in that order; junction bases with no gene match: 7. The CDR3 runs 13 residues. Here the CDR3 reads CASSTGQGGGYTF. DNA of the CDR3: TGTGCCAGCAGCACAGGACAGGGAGGTGGCTACACCTTC.

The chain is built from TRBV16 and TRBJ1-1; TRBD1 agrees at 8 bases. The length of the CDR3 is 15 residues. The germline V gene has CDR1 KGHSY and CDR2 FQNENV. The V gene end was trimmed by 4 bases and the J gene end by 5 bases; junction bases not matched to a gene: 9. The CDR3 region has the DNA TGTGCCAGCAGCCCAACGTCAGGGGGCCGGACTGAAGCTTTCTTT. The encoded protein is CASSPTSGGRTEAFF.

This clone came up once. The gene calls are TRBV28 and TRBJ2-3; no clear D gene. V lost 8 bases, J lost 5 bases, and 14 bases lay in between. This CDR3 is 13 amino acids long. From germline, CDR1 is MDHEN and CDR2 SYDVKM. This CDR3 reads CASGSTRQDTQYF. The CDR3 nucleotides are TGTGCCAGCGGATCCACCCGACAAGATACGCAGTATTTT.

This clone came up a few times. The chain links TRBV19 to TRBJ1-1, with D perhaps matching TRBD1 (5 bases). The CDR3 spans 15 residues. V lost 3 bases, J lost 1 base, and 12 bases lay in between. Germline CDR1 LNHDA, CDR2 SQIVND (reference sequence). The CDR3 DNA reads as TGTGCCAGTAGTATCGGTGCAGGGAAGAACACTGAAGCTTTCTTT. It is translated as CASSIGAGKNTEAFF.